The clone carrying this T cell receptor (beta chain) was seen a few times. The data originate from a study of technical replicates of blood from a few donors. Measured with immunoSEQ multiplex PCR; TCRdb has only the in-frame clones, and not every one. The sample yields around 53,000 clones, 86% seen once. Germline V lookup: CDR1 LNHDA, CDR2 SQIVND (reference sequence). Trimming stripped 2 bases from V and 1 base from J, with 12 bases between. The CDR3 covers 16 residues. What was sequenced was PBMCs. This TCR was recovered from a human donor in good health. Some clones in this sample may be carry-over from other donors' samples. The gene calls are TRBV19 and TRBJ1-5; tentative D call: TRBD1 (5 bases). The CDR3 region has the DNA TGTGCCAGTAGTATATACGGGCAGGGAAGCAATCAGCCCCAGCATTTT. Its translation: CASSIYGQGSNQPQHF. Variable domain in full (rest from reference TRBV19 and TRBJ1-5): DGGITQSPKYLFRKEGQNVTLSCEQNLNHDAMYWYRQDPGQGLRLIYYSQIVNDFQKGDIAEGYSVSREKKESFPLTVTSAQKNPTAFYLCASSIYGQGSNQPQHFGDGTRLSIL.